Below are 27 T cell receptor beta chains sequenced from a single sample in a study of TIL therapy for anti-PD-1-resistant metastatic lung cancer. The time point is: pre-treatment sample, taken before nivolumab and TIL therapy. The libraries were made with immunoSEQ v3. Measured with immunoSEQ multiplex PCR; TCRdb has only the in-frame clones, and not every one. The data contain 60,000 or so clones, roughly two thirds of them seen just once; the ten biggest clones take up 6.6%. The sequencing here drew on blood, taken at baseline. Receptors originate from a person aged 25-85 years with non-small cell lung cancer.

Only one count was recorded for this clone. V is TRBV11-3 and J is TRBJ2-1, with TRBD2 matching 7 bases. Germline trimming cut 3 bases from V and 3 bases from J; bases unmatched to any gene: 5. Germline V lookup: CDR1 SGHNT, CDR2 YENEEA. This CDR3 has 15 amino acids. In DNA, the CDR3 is TGTGCCAGCAGCTTGGGGTCTAGCGGCTACAATGAGCAGTTCTTC. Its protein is CASSLGSSGYNEQFF.

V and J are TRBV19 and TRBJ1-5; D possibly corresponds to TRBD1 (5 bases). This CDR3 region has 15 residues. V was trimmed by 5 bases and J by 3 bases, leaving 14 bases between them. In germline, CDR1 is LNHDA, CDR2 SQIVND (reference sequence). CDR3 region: CASSDRGGDNQPQHF. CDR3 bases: TGTGCCAGTAGTGACCGGGGGGGAGACAATCAGCCCCAGCATTTT.

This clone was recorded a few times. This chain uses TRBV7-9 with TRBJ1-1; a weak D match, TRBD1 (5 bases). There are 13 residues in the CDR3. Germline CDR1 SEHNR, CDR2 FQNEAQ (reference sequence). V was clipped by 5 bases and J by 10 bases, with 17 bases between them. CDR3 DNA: TGTGCCAGCAGCATAGGGACCCAGGGACGAGCTTTCTTT. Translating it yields CASSIGTQGRAFF.

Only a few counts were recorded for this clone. CDR3: CASSPWTSGISYEQYF. CDR3 in DNA: TGTGCCAGCAGCCCTTGGACTAGCGGGATTTCCTACGAGCAGTACTTC. The V gene is TRBV11-3, the J gene TRBJ2-7, with TRBD2 matching 12 bases. After removal of 5 bases from V and 1 base from J, the junction contained 6 bases not matched to a gene. The CDR3 extends over 16 amino acids. The germline V gene has CDR1 SGHNT and CDR2 YENEEA. Looking up the rest from reference TRBV11-3 and TRBJ2-7 gives the full variable domain: EAGVVQSPRYKIIEKKQPVAFWCNPISGHNTLYWYLQNLGQGPELLIRYENEEAVDDSQLPKDRFSAERLKGVDSTLKIQPAELGDSAVYLCASSPWTSGISYEQYFGPGTRLTVT.

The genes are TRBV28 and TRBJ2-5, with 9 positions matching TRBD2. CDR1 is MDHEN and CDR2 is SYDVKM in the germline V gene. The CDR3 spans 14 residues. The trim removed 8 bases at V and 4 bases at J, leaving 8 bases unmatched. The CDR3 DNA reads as TGTGCCAGCCTATCCTTAGCGGGAGTAGAGACCCAGTACTTC. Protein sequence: CASLSLAGVETQYF.

The CDR3 region is CSAQEDSNYGYTF. The CDR3 bases are TGCAGCGCCCAGGAGGACTCGAACTATGGCTACACCTTC. The rearrangement uses TRBV29-1 and TRBJ1-2, with D unresolved. The CDR3 sequence is 13 residues long. The V gene's germline CDR1 is SQVTM and CDR2 ANQGSEA. Trimming took 7 bases from V and 2 from J, leaving 14 bases between them.

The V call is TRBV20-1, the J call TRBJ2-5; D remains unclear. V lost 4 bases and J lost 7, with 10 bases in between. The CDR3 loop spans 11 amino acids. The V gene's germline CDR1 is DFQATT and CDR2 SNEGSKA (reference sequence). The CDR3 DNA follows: TGCAGTGCTACCACACTCGCGACCCAGTACTTC. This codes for CSATTLATQYF.

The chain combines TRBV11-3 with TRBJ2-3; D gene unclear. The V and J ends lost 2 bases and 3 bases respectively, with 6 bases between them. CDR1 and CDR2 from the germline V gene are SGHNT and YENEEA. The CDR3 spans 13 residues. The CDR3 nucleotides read TGTGCCAGCAGCTTATTAAGAACAGATACGCAGTATTTT. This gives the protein CASSLLRTDTQYF.

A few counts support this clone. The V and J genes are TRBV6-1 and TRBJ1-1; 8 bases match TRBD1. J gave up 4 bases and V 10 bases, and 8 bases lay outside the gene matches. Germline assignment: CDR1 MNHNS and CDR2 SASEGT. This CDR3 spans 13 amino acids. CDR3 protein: CANGQGPATEAFF. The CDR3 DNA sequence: TGTGCCAACGGACAGGGTCCCGCCACTGAAGCTTTCTTT.

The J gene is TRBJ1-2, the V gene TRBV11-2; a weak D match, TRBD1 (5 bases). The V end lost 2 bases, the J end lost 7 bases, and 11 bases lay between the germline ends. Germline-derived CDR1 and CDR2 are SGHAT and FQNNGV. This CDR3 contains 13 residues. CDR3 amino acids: CASSLNRDLGYTF. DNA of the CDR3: TGTGCCAGCAGCTTAAATAGGGACCTTGGCTACACCTTC.

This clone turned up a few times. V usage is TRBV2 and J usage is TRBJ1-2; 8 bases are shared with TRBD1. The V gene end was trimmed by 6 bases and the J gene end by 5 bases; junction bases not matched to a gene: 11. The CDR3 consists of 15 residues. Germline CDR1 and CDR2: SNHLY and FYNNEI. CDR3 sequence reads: CASSAQGALEYGYTF. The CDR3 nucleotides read TGTGCCAGCAGCGCGCAGGGGGCGCTTGAATATGGCTACACCTTC.

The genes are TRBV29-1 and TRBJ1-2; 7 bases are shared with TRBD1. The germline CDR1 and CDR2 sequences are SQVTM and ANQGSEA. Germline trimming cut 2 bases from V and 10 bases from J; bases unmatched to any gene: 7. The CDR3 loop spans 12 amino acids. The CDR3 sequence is CSVESRQGDYTF. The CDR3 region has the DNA TGCAGCGTTGAATCACGGCAGGGGGACTACACCTTC.

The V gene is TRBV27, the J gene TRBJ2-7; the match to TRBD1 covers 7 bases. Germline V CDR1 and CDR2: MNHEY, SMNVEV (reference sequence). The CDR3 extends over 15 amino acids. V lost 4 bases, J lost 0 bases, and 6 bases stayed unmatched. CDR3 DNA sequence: TGTGCCAGCAGTTACTGGGACAGAAGCTCCTACGAGCAGTACTTC. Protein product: CASSYWDRSSYEQYF.

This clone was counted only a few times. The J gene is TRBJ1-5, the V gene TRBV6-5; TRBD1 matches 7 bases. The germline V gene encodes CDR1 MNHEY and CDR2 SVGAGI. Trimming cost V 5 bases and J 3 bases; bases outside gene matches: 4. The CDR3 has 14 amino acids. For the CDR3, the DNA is TGTGCCAGCAGTAGAGGGACAGCCAATCAGCCCCAGCATTTT. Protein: CASSRGTANQPQHF.

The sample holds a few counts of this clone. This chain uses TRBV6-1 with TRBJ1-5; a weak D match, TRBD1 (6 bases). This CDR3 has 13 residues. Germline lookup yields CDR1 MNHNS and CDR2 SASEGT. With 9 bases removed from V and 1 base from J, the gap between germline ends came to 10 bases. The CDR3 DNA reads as TGTGCCAGTGTAGGGGGGAGCAATCAGCCCCAGCATTTT. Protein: CASVGGSNQPQHF.

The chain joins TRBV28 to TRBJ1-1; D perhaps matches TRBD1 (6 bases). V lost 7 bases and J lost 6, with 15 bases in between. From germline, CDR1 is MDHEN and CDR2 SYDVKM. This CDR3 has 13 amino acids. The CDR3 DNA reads TGTGCCAGCAATAACAGGGAGGGAGCTGAAGCTTTCTTT. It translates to CASNNREGAEAFF. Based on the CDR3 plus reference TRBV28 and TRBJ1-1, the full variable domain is DVKVTQSSRYLVKRTGEKVFLECVQDMDHENMFWYRQDPGLGLRLIYFSYDVKMKEKGDIPEGYSVSREKKERFSLILESASTNQTSMYLCASNNREGAEAFFGQGTRLTVV.

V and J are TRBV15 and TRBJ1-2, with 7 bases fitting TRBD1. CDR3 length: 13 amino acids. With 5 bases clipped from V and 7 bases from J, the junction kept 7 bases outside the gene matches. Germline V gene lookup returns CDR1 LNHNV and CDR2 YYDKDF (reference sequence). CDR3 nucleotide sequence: TGTGCCACCAGCCCTATTGAGGGGGCTGGCTACACCTTC. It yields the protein CATSPIEGAGYTF.

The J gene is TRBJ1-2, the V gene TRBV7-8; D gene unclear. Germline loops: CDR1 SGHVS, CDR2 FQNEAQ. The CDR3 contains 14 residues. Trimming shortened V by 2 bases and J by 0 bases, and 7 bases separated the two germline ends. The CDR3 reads CASSLSRTNYGYTF. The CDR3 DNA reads TGTGCCAGCAGCTTAAGTCGTACTAACTATGGCTACACCTTC.

This chain's CDR3 is CASSEMSSGRREQYF. The CDR3 DNA follows: TGTGCCAGCAGTGAAATGTCTAGCGGGAGAAGGGAGCAGTACTTC. The V gene is TRBV2, the J gene TRBJ2-7; TRBD2 aligns across 10 bases. V lost 2 bases and J lost 7; bases outside the gene matches: 8. This CDR3 contains 15 residues. Germline CDR1 and CDR2: SNHLY and FYNNEI.

In nucleotides, the CDR3 is TGCGCCAGCACCCTATCCCAGGCGGGGAACACTGAAGCTTTCTTT. Protein product: CASTLSQAGNTEAFF. This chain joins TRBV5-1 and TRBJ1-1; D gene ambiguous. The V gene's germline CDR1 is SGHRS and CDR2 YFSETQ. The V and J ends lost 6 bases and 1 base respectively, with 16 bases between them. The CDR3 contains 15 residues.

DNA of the CDR3: TGCGCCAGCACCTCGAATTTGGGGACAGAGCAGTTCTTC. Its protein is CASTSNLGTEQFF. The chain employs TRBV10-1 and TRBJ2-1; weak D call: TRBD1 (6 bases). The CDR3 is made up of 13 amino acids. Trimming shortened V by 7 bases and J by 10 bases, and 17 bases separated the two germline ends. Germline V gives CDR1 WNHNN, CDR2 SYGVQD (reference sequence).

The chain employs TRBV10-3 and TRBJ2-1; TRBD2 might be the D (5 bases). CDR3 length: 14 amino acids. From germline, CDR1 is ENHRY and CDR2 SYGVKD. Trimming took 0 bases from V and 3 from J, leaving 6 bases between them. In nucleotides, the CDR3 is TGTGCCATCAGTGAGTCTGACTACTACAATGAGCAGTTCTTC. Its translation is CAISESDYYNEQFF.

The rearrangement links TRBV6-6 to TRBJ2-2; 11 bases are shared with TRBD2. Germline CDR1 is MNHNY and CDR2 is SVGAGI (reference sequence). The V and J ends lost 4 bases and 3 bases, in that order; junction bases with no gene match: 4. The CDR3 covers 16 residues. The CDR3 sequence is CASSFSGGADTGELFF. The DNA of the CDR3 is TGTGCCAGCAGTTTTAGCGGGGGGGCCGACACCGGGGAGCTGTTTTTT.

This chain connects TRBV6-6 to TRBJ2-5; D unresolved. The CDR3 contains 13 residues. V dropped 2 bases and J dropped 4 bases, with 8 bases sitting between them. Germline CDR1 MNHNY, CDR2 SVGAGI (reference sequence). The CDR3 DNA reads TGTGCCAGCAGTTACATGGGTTTAGAGACCCAGTACTTC. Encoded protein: CASSYMGLETQYF.

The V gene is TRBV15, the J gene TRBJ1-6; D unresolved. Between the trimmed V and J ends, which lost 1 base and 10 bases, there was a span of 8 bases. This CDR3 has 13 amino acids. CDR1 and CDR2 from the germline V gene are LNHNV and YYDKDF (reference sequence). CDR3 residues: CATSRGGNSPLHF. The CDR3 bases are TGTGCCACCAGCAGAGGAGGTAACTCACCCCTCCACTTT.

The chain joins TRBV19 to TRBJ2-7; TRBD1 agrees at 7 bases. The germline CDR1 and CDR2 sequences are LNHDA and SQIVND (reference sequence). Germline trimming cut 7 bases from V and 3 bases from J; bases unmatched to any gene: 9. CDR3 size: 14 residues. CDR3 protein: CASTKGAGGYEQYF. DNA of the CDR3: TGTGCCAGTACGAAAGGCGCAGGGGGCTACGAGCAGTACTTC.

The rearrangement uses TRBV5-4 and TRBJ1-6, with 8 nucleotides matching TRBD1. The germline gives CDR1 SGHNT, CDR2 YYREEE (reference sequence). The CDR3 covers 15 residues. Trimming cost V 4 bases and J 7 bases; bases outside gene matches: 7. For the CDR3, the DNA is TGTGCCAGCAGCGAAGCAGGGGGCTACAATTCACCCCTCCACTTT. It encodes CASSEAGGYNSPLHF.